The following is a T cell receptor (beta chain) sequence with its context. Its matching antigen is unknown. Method: immunoSEQ multiplex PCR; TCRdb's copy keeps in-frame clones and lacks some. The sample lists approximately 94,000 clones; more than 85% were seen once. This record belongs to a study of siplizumab effects on memory and regulatory T cells. The V and J ends lost 6 bases and 6 bases, in that order; junction bases with no gene match: 13. CDR1 KGHSH and CDR2 LQKENI come from the germline V gene. The length of the CDR3 is 16 residues. Points from the study as a whole: Phenotypic classification as naive or memory proved unattainable for roughly 75-96% of proliferating CD4+ or CD8+ clones. Naive T cells appeared more varied than memory cells and looked like key alloresponse contributors. Siplizumab brought about a significant reduction in alloreactive sequences traceable to unstimulated CD4+ memory cells.

Sequences were obtained from CD4+ T cells sorted from blood. This TCR was recovered from a human donor in good health. J is TRBJ1-5 and V is TRBV18; 8 bases fit TRBD1. This CDR3 is CASSKDLQGGGQPQHF. The CDR3 DNA is TGTGCCAGCTCCAAAGACTTACAGGGGGGAGGTCAGCCCCAGCATTTT.